The 20 T cell receptor beta chains listed next were all sequenced from one sample in a study of blood T cell repertoires in COVID-19. The table came from immunoSEQ multiplex PCR; TCRdb's copy has only in-frame clones and leaves some out. The sample lists over 50,000 clones; 78% were seen once. Sequencing input: peripheral blood. Every receptor here comes from a human donor with active or convalescent COVID-19. The donor label of this sample is uncertain.

The rearrangement links TRBV6-5 to TRBJ2-7; D possibly corresponds to TRBD2 (6 bases). Trimming left V 7 bases short and J 1 base short, with 11 bases between. The CDR3 is 13 residues long. Germline CDR1 is MNHEY and CDR2 is SVGAGI. The CDR3 nucleotides read TGTGCCAGCACTTTAGCGGTATCCTACGAGCAGTACTTC. Protein product: CASTLAVSYEQYF.

The rearrangement links TRBV29-1 to TRBJ2-5, with D possibly TRBD1 on 6 matching bases. Trimming left V 7 bases short and J 5 bases short, with 14 bases between. Germline CDR1 SQVTM, CDR2 ANQGSEA. The CDR3 has 12 amino acids. CDR3 loop: CSGGQGIETQYF. The CDR3 DNA reads TGCAGCGGGGGGCAGGGCATCGAGACCCAGTACTTC.

The rearrangement uses TRBV3-1 (or the pseudogene TRBV3-2) and TRBJ2-7; tentative D call: TRBD1 (6 bases). Deletions cut 1 base from V and 3 bases from J, with 13 bases between. In germline, CDR1 is LGHDT, CDR2 YNNKEL (reference sequence). The length of the CDR3 is 15 residues. CDR3 sequence (DNA): TGTGCCAGCAGCCAAGGACAGGTTATAAACTACGAGCAGTACTTC. This translates into CASSQGQVINYEQYF.

The genes are TRBV4-3 and TRBJ2-3; 7 bases match TRBD2. V trimming: 0 bases; J trimming: 3 bases; junction bases outside the gene matches: 6. The V gene's germline CDR1 is LGHNA and CDR2 YSLEER. The CDR3 sequence is 16 residues long. The CDR3 reads CASSQDWGRGTDTQYF. CDR3 bases: TGCGCCAGCAGCCAAGATTGGGGGAGGGGAACAGATACGCAGTATTTT.

The J gene is TRBJ1-2, the V gene TRBV7-2; D gene ambiguous. V lost 3 bases, J lost 4 bases, and 12 bases lay in between. From germline, CDR1 is SGHTA and CDR2 FQGNSA. CDR3 length: 14 residues. The CDR3 protein is CASSFYAGSYGYTF. DNA of the CDR3: TGTGCCAGCAGCTTTTACGCAGGCTCCTATGGCTACACCTTC.

The chain has TRBV21-1 and TRBJ2-3; TRBD2 is taken as the D call from the table, unchecked against the DNA. TRBV21-1 is annotated as a pseudogene. CDR3 size: 16 residues. CDR3 amino acids: CASSPESKRSTDTQYF. CDR3 sequence (DNA): TGTGCCAGCAGCCCAGAGAGTAAGCGGAGCACAGATACGCAGTATTTT.

V and J are TRBV6-2 or TRBV6-3 and TRBJ1-2; D remains ambiguous. Germline CDR1 is MNHEY and CDR2 is SVGEGT. V was pared by 2 bases and J by 1 base, with 5 bases between. The CDR3 covers 13 residues. In DNA form, the CDR3 reads TGTGCCAGCAGTTACGTCGGTAACTATGGCTACACCTTC. Translated, it gives CASSYVGNYGYTF.

This chain links TRBV5-4 with TRBJ1-5; the D gene is possibly TRBD1 (6 bases). V was shortened by 4 bases and J by 5 bases, with 13 bases between the two germline ends. Germline V gives CDR1 SGHNT, CDR2 YYREEE (reference sequence). The CDR3 has 14 amino acids. CDR3: CASSVQGVDQPQHF. As DNA, the CDR3 is TGTGCCAGCAGCGTACAGGGAGTGGATCAGCCCCAGCATTTT. Supplemented by reference TRBV5-4 and TRBJ1-5, the full variable domain reads ETGVTQSPTHLIKTRGQQVTLRCSSQSGHNTVSWYQQALGQGPQFIFQYYREEENGRGNFPPRFSGLQFPNYSSELNVNALELDDSALYLCASSVQGVDQPQHFGDGTRLSIL.

The chain recombines TRBV9 with TRBJ2-1; the D is unclear. Germline V lookup: CDR1 SGDLS, CDR2 YYNGEE. CDR3 length equals 14 residues. The ends were cut back, 0 bases at V and 8 bases at J, with 12 bases in the middle. The CDR3 here is CASSVGGASDEQFF. The CDR3, as DNA: TGTGCCAGCAGCGTAGGTGGAGCGTCCGATGAGCAGTTCTTC.

The CDR3 protein is CASSLSHGGQGNTGELFF. The CDR3 DNA reads as TGTGCCAGCAGCTTATCCCACGGGGGACAGGGGAACACCGGGGAGCTGTTTTTT. The chain couples TRBV11-3 to TRBJ2-2; 9 nucleotides agree with TRBD1. CDR1 and CDR2 (germline): SGHNT, YENEEA. The CDR3 extends over 18 amino acids. Trimming cost V 2 bases and J 1 base; bases outside gene matches: 8.

The J gene is TRBJ1-5, the V gene TRBV19; D is uncertain. Germline loops: CDR1 LNHDA, CDR2 SQIVND (reference sequence). V was shortened by 7 bases and J by 9 bases, with 19 bases between the two germline ends. The CDR3 runs to 14 residues. The CDR3 protein is CASTLRARGGPQHF. CDR3 sequence (DNA): TGTGCCAGTACTCTGAGGGCCCGAGGTGGGCCCCAGCATTTT.

The V and J genes are TRBV9 and TRBJ2-5; 8 bases match TRBD1. J was trimmed by 2 bases and V by 1 base; bases with no gene match: 7. CDR3 size: 16 residues. The germline CDR1 and CDR2 sequences are SGDLS and YYNGEE. This CDR3 is CASSVNPNRGQETQYF. CDR3 sequence (DNA): TGTGCCAGCAGCGTAAACCCTAACAGGGGGCAAGAGACCCAGTACTTC.

This clone was recorded only once. The CDR3 loop reads CASRQLERETQYF. The CDR3 DNA is TGTGCCAGCAGGCAACTAGAGAGGGAGACCCAGTACTTC. This chain links TRBV27 with TRBJ2-5; tentative D call: TRBD2 (5 bases). Trimming stripped 6 bases from V and 5 bases from J, with 13 bases between. The CDR3 covers 13 residues. Germline V CDR1 and CDR2: MNHEY, SMNVEV (reference sequence).

This clone appeared once. V usage is TRBV6-1 and J usage is TRBJ1-6; weak D call: TRBD1 (5 bases). CDR1 MNHNS and CDR2 SASEGT come from the germline V gene. V was trimmed by 3 bases and J by 4 bases, leaving 16 bases between them. The CDR3 contains 17 residues. The CDR3 is CASSEQTDSYYNSPLHF. The CDR3 DNA follows: TGTGCCAGCAGTGAGCAGACAGATTCCTATTATAATTCACCCCTCCACTTT.

The chain recombines TRBV11-3 with TRBJ2-3; TRBD2 agrees at 12 bases. V was pared by 4 bases and J by 3 bases, with 2 bases of the junction left unmatched. The germline gives CDR1 SGHNT, CDR2 YENEEA. The CDR3 covers 15 residues. The CDR3 region has the DNA TGTGCCAGCAGCTCCGGGACTAGCGGGACAGATACGCAGTATTTT. Protein: CASSSGTSGTDTQYF.

The V gene is TRBV4-2, the J gene TRBJ1-3; D might be TRBD1 (5 bases). The V end was cut by 0 bases, the J end by 4 bases, with 16 bases between. The CDR3 spans 17 residues. The V gene's germline CDR1 is LGHNA and CDR2 YNFKEQ. The CDR3 spells CASSQDMRQGGGNTIYF. The DNA for the CDR3 is TGTGCCAGCAGCCAAGATATGAGGCAGGGTGGCGGAAACACCATATATTTT.

J is TRBJ2-2 and V is TRBV7-8; TRBD1 might be the D (5 bases). This CDR3 is 17 amino acids long. V was clipped by 8 bases and J by 2 bases, with 21 bases between them. From germline, CDR1 is SGHVS and CDR2 FQNEAQ. The CDR3 nucleotides read TGTGCCAGCCGCCGCGATGACCTTAGGGGTAACACCGGGGAGCTGTTTTTT. Protein product: CASRRDDLRGNTGELFF.

This rearrangement joins TRBV5-6 to TRBJ2-1, with D perhaps TRBD1 (5 bases). CDR1 is SGHDT, CDR2 YYEEEE, per germline. The CDR3 spans 15 residues. The V gene lost 6 bases and the J gene lost 3 bases, with 16 bases spanning the gap. CDR3 nucleotide sequence: TGTGCCAGCACCTGGGGCGGAGTCAACTACAATGAGCAGTTCTTC. This codes for CASTWGGVNYNEQFF.

V gene TRBV2 combines with J gene TRBJ2-5; no definite D call. The CDR3 totals 14 residues. Looked up from germline, CDR1 is SNHLY and CDR2 is FYNNEI. The V and J ends lost 4 bases and 2 bases respectively, with 11 bases between them. The CDR3: CASSGLTVQETQYF. The CDR3 coding sequence is TGTGCCAGCAGTGGTTTAACGGTACAAGAGACCCAGTACTTC.

J is TRBJ1-4 and V is TRBV3-1 (or the pseudogene TRBV3-2); D uncertain. The germline gives CDR1 LGHDT, CDR2 YNNKEL (reference sequence). The CDR3 is 15 residues long. V lost 1 base and J 8 bases, leaving 14 bases between the germline ends. The CDR3 bases are TGTGCCAGCAGCCAAGGGGGTATAACGGGAGAAAAACTGTTTTTT. As protein: CASSQGGITGEKLFF.